Below are 27 T cell receptor beta chains sequenced from a single sample in a study of blood T cell repertoires in COVID-19. Measured with immunoSEQ multiplex PCR; TCRdb has only the in-frame clones, and not every one. The repertoire holds roughly 160,000 clones, more than 65% seen once, with 9.5% to 12% in the top ten. Sequenced input: PBMCs or T cells enriched from blood (not recorded which). The receptors originated from a man between 50 and 59 years old who had recovered from COVID-19.

This clone was observed a handful of times. This rearrangement joins TRBV7-3 to TRBJ2-2, with D possibly TRBD1 on 6 matching bases. V was cut by 9 bases and J by 1 base, with 9 bases left in between. The CDR3 runs 13 residues. CDR1 is SGHTA, CDR2 FQGTGA, per germline. The CDR3 region is CASLQGNTGELFF. The CDR3, as DNA: TGTGCCAGTTTACAGGGGAACACCGGGGAGCTGTTTTTT.

This chain links TRBV19 with TRBJ2-2; D possibly corresponds to TRBD1 (7 bases). Trimming shortened V by 7 bases and J by 4 bases, and 16 bases separated the two germline ends. CDR1 and CDR2 from the germline V gene are LNHDA and SQIVND (reference sequence). This CDR3 comprises 15 residues. The CDR3 reads CASTRSGGGTGELFF. The CDR3 coding sequence is TGTGCCAGTACGCGGTCAGGGGGAGGCACCGGGGAGCTGTTTTTT.

The V gene is TRBV10-1, the J gene TRBJ1-1; 7 nucleotides align to TRBD1. Germline assignment: CDR1 WNHNN and CDR2 SYGVQD (reference sequence). The CDR3 contains 13 residues. J lost 1 base, V lost 6 bases, and 2 bases had no gene match. CDR3 sequence (DNA): TGCGCCAGCAGCGGACAGGCGAACACTGAAGCTTTCTTT. Its translation: CASSGQANTEAFF.

V and J are TRBV19 and TRBJ2-2; TRBD1 agrees at 7 bases. This CDR3 is built from 16 residues. The J segment lost 4 bases and the V segment lost 4 bases, leaving 9 bases of the junction unmatched. Germline V gene sequence: CDR1 LNHDA, CDR2 SQIVND (reference sequence). The CDR3 DNA reads TGTGCCAGTAGTACCGGACAGGTGCGAGGCACCGGGGAGCTGTTTTTT. It yields the protein CASSTGQVRGTGELFF.

The chain joins TRBV18 to TRBJ1-1; tentative D call: TRBD1 (6 bases). The CDR3 totals 12 residues. V was clipped by 1 base and J by 8 bases, with 8 bases between them. The germline V gene encodes CDR1 KGHSH and CDR2 LQKENI. CDR3 DNA sequence: TGTGCCAGCTCACCACTACAGGGCGAAGCTTTCTTT. Translation: CASSPLQGEAFF.

V gene TRBV29-1 combines with J gene TRBJ1-1; D is undetermined. The CDR3 is 13 amino acids. Trimming took 7 bases from V and 2 from J, leaving 14 bases between them. Germline loops: CDR1 SQVTM, CDR2 ANQGSEA. CDR3 nucleotides: TGCAGCGCCCACAGCCGGATCAACACTGAAGCTTTCTTT. Amino acids: CSAHSRINTEAFF.

The chain combines TRBV27 with TRBJ2-7; D is undetermined. V lost 4 bases and J lost 7, with 8 bases in between. The CDR3 length is 11 residues. Germline CDR1 is MNHEY and CDR2 is SMNVEV (reference sequence). CDR3 in DNA: TGTGCCAGCAGTTCAGGTGGGGAGCAGTACTTC. Translating it yields CASSSGGEQYF.

The chain employs TRBV3-1 (or the pseudogene TRBV3-2) and TRBJ2-2, with D unclear. Deletions cut 7 bases from V and 6 bases from J, with 15 bases between. Germline V gene sequence: CDR1 LGHDT, CDR2 YNNKEL (reference sequence). The CDR3 has 14 amino acids. In nucleotides, the CDR3 is TGTGCCAGCAAAGAGGTAAATCGAGCCGGGGAGCTGTTTTTT. Protein product: CASKEVNRAGELFF.

The chain couples TRBV7-6 to TRBJ2-5; D is perhaps TRBD2 (6 bases). The CDR3 is made up of 15 amino acids. The V gene lost 2 bases and the J gene lost 5 bases, with 15 bases spanning the gap. Germline values: CDR1 SGHVS, CDR2 FNYEAQ. CDR3 region: CASSLLSGGGETQYF. CDR3 DNA sequence: TGTGCCAGCAGCTTATTATCCGGGGGTGGGGAGACCCAGTACTTC.

The count of this clone is one. This rearrangement joins TRBV9 to TRBJ1-3; D ambiguous. The CDR3 sequence is 15 residues long. Germline V gene lookup returns CDR1 SGDLS and CDR2 YYNGEE. With 3 bases removed from V and 4 bases from J, the gap between germline ends came to 14 bases. The CDR3 nucleotides are TGTGCCAGCAGCGCCTCCACCGGCGGAGGAAACACCATATATTTT. This translates into CASSASTGGGNTIYF.

This clone was observed a handful of times. V is TRBV11-3 and J is TRBJ2-3, with 14 bases lining up with TRBD2. CDR1 is SGHNT and CDR2 is YENEEA in the germline V gene. V lost 5 bases and J lost 5; bases outside the gene matches: 6. The CDR3 runs 16 residues. The CDR3 region has the DNA TGTGCCAGCAGCCCAGGGACTAGCGGGAGCGGAGATACGCAGTATTTT. This translates into CASSPGTSGSGDTQYF. Drawing the rest from reference TRBV11-3 and TRBJ2-3, the complete variable domain is EAGVVQSPRYKIIEKKQPVAFWCNPISGHNTLYWYLQNLGQGPELLIRYENEEAVDDSQLPKDRFSAERLKGVDSTLKIQPAELGDSAVYLCASSPGTSGSGDTQYFGPGTRLTVL.

This clone was observed a single time. The rearrangement links TRBV6-1 to TRBJ2-3; D is perhaps TRBD1 (5 bases). Looked up from germline, CDR1 is MNHNS and CDR2 is SASEGT. The V end lost 3 bases, the J end lost 0 bases, and 13 bases lay between the germline ends. The CDR3 length is 16 residues. The CDR3 DNA sequence: TGTGCCAGCAGTGACCCCCCTTGGACAAGCACAGATACGCAGTATTTT. Translating gives CASSDPPWTSTDTQYF.

This clone came up once. This chain connects TRBV24-1 to TRBJ2-1; weak D call: TRBD2 (6 bases). The V and J ends lost 3 bases and 10 bases respectively, with 18 bases between them. Germline V gene sequence: CDR1 KGHDR, CDR2 SFDVKD. This CDR3 spans 15 amino acids. The CDR3 DNA sequence: TGTGCCACCAGTGATACTAGCTTCAACTCGGGAGAGCAGTTCTTC. Translated: CATSDTSFNSGEQFF.

This clone was counted between two and nine times. The V gene is TRBV19, the J gene TRBJ1-5; D call uncertain. Per the germline V gene, CDR1 is LNHDA and CDR2 is SQIVND (reference sequence). Trimming removed 7 bases at V and 0 bases at J, with 13 bases between. The CDR3 has 15 residues. The CDR3 loop reads CASMMAAHSNQPQHF. CDR3 nucleotides: TGTGCCAGTATGATGGCTGCTCATAGCAATCAGCCCCAGCATTTT. The variable domain in full, completed from reference TRBV19 and TRBJ1-5, reads DGGITQSPKYLFRKEGQNVTLSCEQNLNHDAMYWYRQDPGQGLRLIYYSQIVNDFQKGDIAEGYSVSREKKESFPLTVTSAQKNPTAFYLCASMMAAHSNQPQHFGDGTRLSIL.

The chain employs TRBV5-1 and TRBJ2-5; no clear D. CDR3 length: 16 residues. Germline CDR1 and CDR2: SGHRS and YFSETQ. Deletions cut 4 bases from V and 3 bases from J, with 19 bases between. In DNA, the CDR3 is TGCGCCAGCAGCCCCGGGTCCCACATCTTGAAAGAGACCCAGTACTTC. This gives the protein CASSPGSHILKETQYF.

This clone occurred once. The V and J genes are TRBV7-9 and TRBJ1-5; unclear D gene. The CDR3 is made up of 17 amino acids. Germline lookup yields CDR1 SEHNR and CDR2 FQNEAQ (reference sequence). Between the trimmed V and J ends, which lost 0 bases and 4 bases, there was a span of 16 bases. For the CDR3, the DNA is TGTGCCAGCAGCTTAGCGAAACCGGGAGGGCCTAATCAGCCCCAGCATTTT. Its translation: CASSLAKPGGPNQPQHF.

This chain connects TRBV9 to TRBJ1-2; D call uncertain. Trimming cost V 3 bases and J 5 bases, with 14 bases left between them. Germline CDR1 is SGDLS and CDR2 is YYNGEE. This CDR3 has 14 amino acids. The CDR3 sequence is CASSASLGAYGYTF. The CDR3 DNA reads as TGTGCCAGCAGCGCCTCGCTGGGAGCGTATGGCTACACCTTC.

J is TRBJ2-7 and V is TRBV11-3, with a weak D call TRBD2 (6 bases). Germline values: CDR1 SGHNT, CDR2 YENEEA. V gave up 1 base and J gave up 5 bases, with 9 bases separating them. The CDR3 consists of 13 residues. CDR3 loop: CASSLAGVDEQYF. The CDR3 region has the DNA TGTGCCAGCAGCTTAGCGGGAGTAGACGAGCAGTACTTC. The full variable domain, its missing parts supplied by reference TRBV11-3 and TRBJ2-7, is EAGVVQSPRYKIIEKKQPVAFWCNPISGHNTLYWYLQNLGQGPELLIRYENEEAVDDSQLPKDRFSAERLKGVDSTLKIQPAELGDSAVYLCASSLAGVDEQYFGPGTRLTVT.

V usage is TRBV5-1 and J usage is TRBJ1-4; a possible D gene is TRBD1 (5 bases). The germline V gene has CDR1 SGHRS and CDR2 YFSETQ. The CDR3 covers 13 residues. V was clipped by 3 bases and J by 5 bases, with 8 bases between them. The CDR3 protein is CASSWAGNEKLFF. In DNA form, the CDR3 reads TGCGCCAGCAGCTGGGCAGGGAATGAAAAACTGTTTTTT.

V usage is TRBV28 and J usage is TRBJ2-3; 11 bases align to TRBD2. The CDR3 sequence is 15 residues long. Germline values: CDR1 MDHEN, CDR2 SYDVKM. V dropped 4 bases and J dropped 3; count of bases not matched to a gene: 3. The CDR3 spells CASSSPSGGTDTQYF. Written as DNA, the CDR3 is TGTGCCAGCAGTTCACCTAGCGGGGGGACAGATACGCAGTATTTT.

The chain couples TRBV3-1 (or the pseudogene TRBV3-2) to TRBJ2-7; tentative D call: TRBD2 (7 bases). Germline V gene lookup returns CDR1 LGHDT and CDR2 YNNKEL (reference sequence). Trimming stripped 0 bases from V and 11 bases from J, with 14 bases between. The CDR3 extends over 13 amino acids. In nucleotides, the CDR3 is TGTGCCAGCAGCCAAGATCCGAGGGGGGGGAAGTACTTC. Its translation: CASSQDPRGGKYF.

This rearrangement joins TRBV18 to TRBJ2-5, with D perhaps matching TRBD1 (6 bases). Germline-derived CDR1 and CDR2 are KGHSH and LQKENI. The CDR3 is 14 amino acids. Trimming removed 2 bases from V and 5 bases from J, with 12 bases in between. The CDR3: CASSPYSGDETQYF. For the CDR3, the DNA is TGTGCCAGCTCACCATATTCAGGGGACGAGACCCAGTACTTC.

The rearrangement uses TRBV12-3 or TRBV12-4 and TRBJ2-1; the D is unclear. CDR3 length: 12 residues. V was pared by 3 bases and J by 5 bases, with 5 bases between. CDR3 residues: CASSFSNNEQFF. The CDR3, as DNA: TGTGCCAGCAGTTTCAGTAACAATGAGCAGTTCTTC.

The chain uses TRBV7-9 and TRBJ2-7; TRBD1 might be the D (5 bases). CDR3 length: 14 amino acids. Between the trimmed V and J ends, which lost 5 bases and 0 bases, there was a span of 11 bases. CDR1 is SEHNR, CDR2 FQNEAQ, per germline (reference sequence). DNA of the CDR3: TGTGCCAGCAGCCCCCAGGGAATCTCCTACGAGCAGTACTTC. Its protein product is CASSPQGISYEQYF.

The rearrangement uses TRBV7-7 and TRBJ1-2, with no clear D. This CDR3 has 16 residues. Germline CDR1 is SSHAT and CDR2 is FNYEAQ (reference sequence). V lost 7 bases, J lost 4 bases, and 22 bases lay in between. As DNA, the CDR3 is TGTGCCAGCACACGAAGGCGGGATCCGGGAGCCTATGGCTACACCTTC. Its translation is CASTRRRDPGAYGYTF.

The V call is TRBV6-6, the J call TRBJ2-1, with TRBD1 as a possible D gene (5 bases). Between the trimmed V and J ends, which lost 2 bases and 8 bases, there was a span of 16 bases. Germline V gene data show CDR1 as MNHNY and CDR2 as SVGAGI (reference sequence). This CDR3 has 15 residues. The CDR3 loop is CASSYPQGNIHEQFF. DNA of the CDR3: TGTGCCAGCAGTTACCCGCAGGGTAATATCCATGAGCAGTTCTTC.

The gene calls are TRBV7-2 and TRBJ1-6; 12 bases match TRBD1. In germline, CDR1 is SGHTA, CDR2 FQGNSA. V trimming: 1 base; J trimming: 8 bases; junction bases outside the gene matches: 9. The CDR3 is 18 amino acids. This CDR3 reads CASSLVGGTGGAYSPLHF. The CDR3 coding sequence is TGTGCCAGCAGCTTAGTGGGGGGGACAGGGGGCGCTTATTCACCCCTCCACTTT. The whole variable domain, filled in from reference TRBV7-2 and TRBJ1-6, reads GAGVSQSPSNKVTEKGKDVELRCDPISGHTALYWYRQSLGQGLEFLIYFQGNSAPDKSGLPSDRFSAERTGGSVSTLTIQRTQQEDSAVYLCASSLVGGTGGAYSPLHFGNGTRLTVT.